These T cell receptor beta chains were read from a single sample in a study of monozygotic twins with cystic fibrosis. Method: immunoSEQ multiplex PCR; TCRdb's copy keeps in-frame clones and lacks some. The table records around 34,000 clones, about 92% of them present only once. What was sequenced was blood. The receptors shown here come from a girl aged 2 to 10 with cystic fibrosis. Each CDR3 is given with its conserved first and last residue. The order of the fields is V gene, clone size, J gene, D gene, CDR3 length, CDR3 protein, CDR3 DNA. A D gene is named only where the DNA matches it firmly. Size is omitted from some rows. Given values are once, few, many or a class for expanded clones.

TRBV2	.	TRBJ2-2	.	16	CASSEYRDSPTGELFF	TGTGCCAGCAGTGAATATAGAGACAGCCCCACCGGGGAGCTGTTTTTT
TRBV7-9	.	TRBJ1-1	TRBD1	14	CASSLDRGKTEAFF	TGTGCCAGCAGTTTGGACAGGGGGAAGACTGAAGCTTTCTTT
TRBV10-1	few	TRBJ2-7	TRBD1	15	CASSESGTGVYEQYF	TGCGCCAGCAGTGAGTCGGGGACAGGGGTCTACGAGCAGTACTTC
TRBV18	.	TRBJ2-7	TRBD1	14	CASSLRDRGYEQYF	TGTGCCAGCTCACTCCGGGACAGGGGGTACGAGCAGTACTTC
TRBV20-1	.	TRBJ1-2	.	11	CSARAAGGYTF	TGCAGTGCTAGAGCTGCGGGGGGCTACACCTTC
TRBV28	once	TRBJ1-1	TRBD1	17	CASSLSGDRALNTEAFF	TGTGCCAGCAGTTTATCTGGAGACAGGGCTTTGAACACTGAAGCTTTCTTT
TRBV9	.	TRBJ1-6	.	12	CASSVGRSPLHF	TGTGCCAGCAGCGTAGGCCGGTCACCCCTCCACTTT
TRBV5-1	.	TRBJ2-1	TRBD1	15	CASSQGQGVYNEQFF	TGCGCCAGCAGCCAGGGACAGGGGGTTTACAATGAGCAGTTCTTC
TRBV2	few	TRBJ2-7	TRBD1	15	CASRPPRGGFYEQYF	TGTGCCAGCAGGCCCCCGAGAGGGGGCTTCTACGAGCAGTACTTC
TRBV11-2	.	TRBJ1-2	.	15	CASSSPGAAPYGYTF	TGTGCCAGCAGCTCACCCGGGGCAGCGCCTTATGGCTACACCTTC
TRBV29-1	.	TRBJ2-3	.	14	CSVEISRGADTQYF	TGCAGCGTTGAAATTTCCCGGGGAGCAGATACGCAGTATTTT
TRBV2	once	TRBJ2-2	.	15	CASSATTGLTGELFF	TGTGCCAGCAGTGCGACCACAGGGTTGACCGGGGAGCTGTTTTTT
TRBV2	.	TRBJ1-5	.	13	CASSAGVNQPQHF	TGTGCCAGCAGTGCAGGGGTCAATCAGCCCCAGCATTTT
TRBV18	once	TRBJ2-4	.	17	CASSLPTPENTKNIQYF	TGTGCCAGCTCACTACCGACCCCCGAGAACACCAAAAACATTCAGTACTTC
TRBV19	.	TRBJ1-2	.	15	CASSPSTEDNYGYTF	TGTGCCAGTAGTCCGTCGACGGAGGATAACTATGGCTACACCTTC
TRBV28	.	TRBJ2-3	.	12	CASSLISDTQYF	TGTGCCAGCAGTTTAATCTCAGATACGCAGTATTTT
TRBV6-1	.	TRBJ2-5	.	11	CASSEPGTQYF	TGTGCCAGCAGTGAACCTGGGACCCAGTACTTC
TRBV15	.	TRBJ2-7	.	15	CATSREGLSAYEQYF	TGTGCCACCAGCAGGGAGGGACTCTCAGCCTACGAGCAGTACTTC
TRBV4-1	few	TRBJ2-2	.	14	CASSQGTATGELFF	TGCGCCAGCAGCCAAGGGACAGCGACCGGGGAGCTGTTTTTT
TRBV12-5	.	TRBJ2-1	TRBD2	15	CASGLSSGRFDEQFF	TGTGCTAGTGGTTTGTCTAGCGGGAGGTTTGATGAGCAGTTCTTC
TRBV5-1	.	TRBJ2-5	TRBD1	13	CASSLDRGETQYF	TGCGCCAGCAGCTTGGACAGGGGAGAGACCCAGTACTTC
TRBV6-1	.	TRBJ2-6	.	17	CASSEAAARSGANVLTF	TGTGCCAGCAGTGAGGCGGCAGCCCGCTCTGGGGCCAACGTCCTGACTTTC
TRBV11-2	.	TRBJ2-1	.	15	CASSLGGGQYNEQFF	TGTGCCAGCAGCCTAGGTGGGGGGCAGTACAATGAGCAGTTCTTC
TRBV6-5	.	TRBJ1-2	TRBD1	15	CASSFGDRGTYGYTF	TGTGCCAGCAGTTTCGGGGACAGGGGGACATACGGCTACACCTTC
TRBV5-4	few	TRBJ1-1	.	15	CASSQGPGLNTEAFF	TGTGCCAGCAGCCAGGGACCCGGTCTGAACACTGAAGCTTTCTTT
TRBV7-9	.	TRBJ2-1	TRBD2	14	CASSPSGRAYEQFF	TGTGCCAGCAGCCCTAGCGGGAGGGCCTATGAGCAGTTCTTC
TRBV6-5	.	TRBJ2-7	.	14	CASSRPGATYEQYF	TGTGCCAGCAGTCGGCCGGGGGCCACCTACGAGCAGTACTTC
TRBV7-8	.	TRBJ1-2	TRBD1	13	CASTTGQIYGYTF	TGTGCCAGCACCACGGGACAGATTTATGGCTACACCTTC
TRBV18	.	TRBJ2-7	.	14	CASSPYSNSYEQYF	TGTGCCAGCTCACCATACTCGAACTCCTACGAGCAGTACTTC
TRBV19	once	TRBJ1-3	.	15	CASSGARTSGNTIYF	TGTGCCAGTAGTGGCGCCCGAACCTCTGGAAACACCATATATTTT
TRBV7-2	few	TRBJ1-1	.	13	CASSLSRETEAFF	TGTGCCAGCAGCTTATCCAGGGAGACTGAAGCTTTCTTT
TRBV5-1	.	TRBJ1-2	TRBD1	14	CASSWGQGFDGYTF	TGCGCCAGCAGCTGGGGACAGGGATTTGATGGCTACACCTTC
TRBV7-2	.	TRBJ2-7	.	14	CASSPRDLSYEQYF	TGTGCCAGCAGCCCCCGGGACCTATCCTACGAGCAGTACTTC
TRBV7-8	.	TRBJ1-5	TRBD1	15	CASSAGDSSNQPQHF	TGTGCCAGCAGCGCTGGGGACAGTAGCAATCAGCCCCAGCATTTT
TRBV6-1	.	TRBJ2-7	TRBD2	15	CASSGLTSGAFEQYF	TGTGCCAGCAGTGGACTTACTAGCGGGGCCTTCGAGCAGTACTTC
TRBV7-9	.	TRBJ2-7	.	14	CASSYPGEGDEQYF	TGTGCCAGCAGCTATCCAGGGGAAGGAGACGAGCAGTACTTC
TRBV9	.	TRBJ2-1	TRBD2	18	CASSVAGGPTSSYNEQFF	TGTGCCAGCAGCGTAGCGGGAGGGCCCACGAGCTCCTACAATGAGCAGTTCTTC
TRBV7-2	.	TRBJ2-5	.	14	CASSLGGIGETQYF	TGTGCCAGCAGCTTAGGGGGGATCGGAGAGACCCAGTACTTC
TRBV4-1	.	TRBJ2-7	TRBD2	20	CASTKTGLAGEWGGDYEQYF	TGCGCCAGCACTAAAACAGGACTAGCGGGAGAGTGGGGTGGGGACTACGAGCAGTACTTC
TRBV15	.	TRBJ2-1	TRBD2	17	CATSRDARLAAYNEQFF	TGTGCCACCAGCAGAGACGCAAGGCTAGCGGCCTACAATGAGCAGTTCTTC
TRBV7-9	.	TRBJ2-1	.	14	CASSFGGAGNEQFF	TGTGCCAGCAGCTTCGGGGGCGCGGGAAATGAGCAGTTCTTC
TRBV15	.	TRBJ2-1	TRBD2	16	CATSREGAGGPNEQFF	TGTGCCACCAGCAGAGAAGGGGCGGGAGGGCCCAATGAGCAGTTCTTC
TRBV7-6	.	TRBJ2-3	.	15	CASSQIEGTLNTQYF	TGTGCCAGCAGCCAAATCGAGGGCACACTAAATACGCAGTATTTT
TRBV6-1	.	TRBJ2-1	TRBD2	15	CASSEPAGGYNEQFF	TGTGCCAGCAGTGAACCCGCGGGGGGGTACAATGAGCAGTTCTTC
TRBV5-6	.	TRBJ1-1	TRBD1	15	CASSPLTGVNTEAFF	TGTGCCAGCAGCCCGCTGACAGGGGTGAACACTGAAGCTTTCTTT
TRBV2	.	TRBJ2-3	.	13	CASDGPSTDTQYF	TGTGCCAGCGACGGCCCTAGCACAGATACGCAGTATTTT
TRBV6-6	once	TRBJ2-1	.	12	CASSYNVDEQFF	TGTGCCAGCAGTTACAATGTGGATGAGCAGTTCTTC
TRBV10-3	.	TRBJ2-7	TRBD1	14	CATWTGGEFYEQYF	TGTGCCACCTGGACAGGGGGGGAATTCTACGAGCAGTACTTC
TRBV18	.	TRBJ2-7	TRBD2	15	CASSPPGRGDYEQYF	TGTGCCAGCTCACCACCGGGCCGGGGGGACTACGAGCAGTACTTC
TRBV5-1	.	TRBJ1-1	.	14	CASSLGVMNTEAFF	TGCGCCAGCAGCTTGGGCGTCATGAACACTGAAGCTTTCTTT
TRBV27	.	TRBJ2-7	.	12	CASSLGSSEQYF	TGTGCCAGCAGTTTAGGCTCCAGCGAGCAGTACTTC
TRBV6-1	.	TRBJ2-7	TRBD1	14	CASSEGTGYAEQYF	TGTGCCAGCAGTGAAGGGACAGGGTATGCCGAGCAGTACTTC
TRBV28	.	TRBJ2-7	.	17	CASSFPPQGPAAYEQYF	TGTGCCAGCAGTTTTCCCCCCCAGGGGCCAGCGGCATACGAGCAGTACTTC